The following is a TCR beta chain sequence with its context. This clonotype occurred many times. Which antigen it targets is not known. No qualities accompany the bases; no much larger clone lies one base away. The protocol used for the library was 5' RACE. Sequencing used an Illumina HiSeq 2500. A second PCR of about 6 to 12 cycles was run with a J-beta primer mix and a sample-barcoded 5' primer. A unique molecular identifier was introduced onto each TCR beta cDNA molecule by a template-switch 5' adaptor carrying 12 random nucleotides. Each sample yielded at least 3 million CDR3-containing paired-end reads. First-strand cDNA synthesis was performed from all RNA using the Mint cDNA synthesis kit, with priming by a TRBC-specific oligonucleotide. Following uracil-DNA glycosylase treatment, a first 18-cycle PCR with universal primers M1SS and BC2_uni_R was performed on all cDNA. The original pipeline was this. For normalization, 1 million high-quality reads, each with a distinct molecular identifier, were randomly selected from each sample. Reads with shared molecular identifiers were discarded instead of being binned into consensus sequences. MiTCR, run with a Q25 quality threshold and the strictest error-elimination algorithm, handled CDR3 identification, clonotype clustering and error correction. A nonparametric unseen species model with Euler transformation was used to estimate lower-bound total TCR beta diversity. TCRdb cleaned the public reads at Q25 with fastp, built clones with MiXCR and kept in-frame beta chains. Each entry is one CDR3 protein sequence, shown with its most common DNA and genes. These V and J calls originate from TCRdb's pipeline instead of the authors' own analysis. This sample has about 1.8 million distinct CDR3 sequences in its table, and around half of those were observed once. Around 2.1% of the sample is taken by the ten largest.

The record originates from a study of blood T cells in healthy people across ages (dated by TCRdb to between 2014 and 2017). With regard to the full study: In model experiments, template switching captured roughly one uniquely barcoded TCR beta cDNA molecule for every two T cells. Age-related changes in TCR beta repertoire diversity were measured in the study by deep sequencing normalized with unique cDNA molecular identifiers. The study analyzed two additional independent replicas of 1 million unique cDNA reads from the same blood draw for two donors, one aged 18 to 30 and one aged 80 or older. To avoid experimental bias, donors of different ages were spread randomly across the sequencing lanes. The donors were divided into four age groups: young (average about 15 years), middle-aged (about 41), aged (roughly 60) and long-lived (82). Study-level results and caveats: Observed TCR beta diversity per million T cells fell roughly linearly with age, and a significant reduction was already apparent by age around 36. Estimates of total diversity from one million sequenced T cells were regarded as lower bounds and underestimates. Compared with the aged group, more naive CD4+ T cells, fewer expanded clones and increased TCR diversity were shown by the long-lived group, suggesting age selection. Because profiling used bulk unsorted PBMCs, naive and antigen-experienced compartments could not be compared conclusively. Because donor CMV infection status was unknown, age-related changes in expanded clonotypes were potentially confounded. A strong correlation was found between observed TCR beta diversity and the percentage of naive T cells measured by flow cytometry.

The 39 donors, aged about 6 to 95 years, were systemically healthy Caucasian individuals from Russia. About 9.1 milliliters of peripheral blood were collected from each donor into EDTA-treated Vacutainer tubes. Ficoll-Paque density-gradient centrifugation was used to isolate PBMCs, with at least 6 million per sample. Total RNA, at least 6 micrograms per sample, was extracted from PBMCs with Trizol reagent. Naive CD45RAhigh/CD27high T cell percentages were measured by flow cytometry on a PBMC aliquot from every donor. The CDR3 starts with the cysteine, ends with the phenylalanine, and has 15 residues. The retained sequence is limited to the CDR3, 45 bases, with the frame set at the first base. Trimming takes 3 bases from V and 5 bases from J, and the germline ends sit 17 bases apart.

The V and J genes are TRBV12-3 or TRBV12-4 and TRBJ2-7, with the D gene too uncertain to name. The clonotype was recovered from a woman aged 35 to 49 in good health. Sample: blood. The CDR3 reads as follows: CASSFAVALDHEQYF. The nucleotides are TGTGCCAGCAGTTTCGCGGTAGCCCTGGACCACGAGCAGTACTTC.